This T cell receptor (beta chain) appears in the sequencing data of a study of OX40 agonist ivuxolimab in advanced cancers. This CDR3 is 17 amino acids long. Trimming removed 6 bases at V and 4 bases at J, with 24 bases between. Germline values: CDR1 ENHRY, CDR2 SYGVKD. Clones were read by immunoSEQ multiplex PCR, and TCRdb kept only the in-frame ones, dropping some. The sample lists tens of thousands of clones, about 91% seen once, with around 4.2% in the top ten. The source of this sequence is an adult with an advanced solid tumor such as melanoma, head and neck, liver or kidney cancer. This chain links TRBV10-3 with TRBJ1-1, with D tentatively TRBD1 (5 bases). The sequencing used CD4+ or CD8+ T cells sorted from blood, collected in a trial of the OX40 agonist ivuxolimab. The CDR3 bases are TGTGCCATCAGGTCAGGACACCGAGTGGGAGTTGGCACTGAAGCTTTCTTT. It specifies CAIRSGHRVGVGTEAFF.